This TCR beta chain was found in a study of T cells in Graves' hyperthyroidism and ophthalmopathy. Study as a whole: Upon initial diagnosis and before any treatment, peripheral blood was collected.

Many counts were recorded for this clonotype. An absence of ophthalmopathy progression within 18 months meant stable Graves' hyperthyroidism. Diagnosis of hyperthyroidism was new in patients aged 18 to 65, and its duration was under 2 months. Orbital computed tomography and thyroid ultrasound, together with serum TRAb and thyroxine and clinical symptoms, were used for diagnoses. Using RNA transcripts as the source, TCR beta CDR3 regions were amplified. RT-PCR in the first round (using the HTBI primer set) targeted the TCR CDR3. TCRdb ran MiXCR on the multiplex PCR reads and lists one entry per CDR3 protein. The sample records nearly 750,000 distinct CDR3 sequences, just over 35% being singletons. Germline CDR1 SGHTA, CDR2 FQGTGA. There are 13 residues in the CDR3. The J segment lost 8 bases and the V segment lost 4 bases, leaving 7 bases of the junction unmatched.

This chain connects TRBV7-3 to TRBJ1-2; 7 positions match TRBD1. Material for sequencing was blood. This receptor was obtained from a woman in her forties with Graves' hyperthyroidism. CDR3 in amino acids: CASSSSGGAGYTF. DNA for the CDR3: TGTGCCAGCAGCTCCTCAGGGGGAGCAGGCTACACCTTC.